This is a list of T cell receptor beta chains from one sample in a study of cytomegalovirus exposure and HLA in healthy donors. Here immunoSEQ multiplex PCR was the method, and the copy in TCRdb shows in-frame clones only, minus some. The table lists 150,000 to 200,000 clones, 80% to 85% of them singletons. Sequencing was performed on PBMCs. The receptor set was obtained from a woman under 30 in good health and CMV-seropositive. Both conserved end residues are part of each CDR3. The D gene is left open where the match is weak. Some rows mark clone size as missing; the rest say once, few, many or name a class of expanded clone.

TGTGCCAGCAGCGTTGGGGGGATCAATGAGCAGTTCTTC CASSVGGINEQFF TRBJ2-1 . TRBV9 .
TGTGCCAGCAGCCCCGGACTAGCGCCAGATACGCAGTATTTT CASSPGLAPDTQYF TRBJ2-3 . TRBV14 TRBD2
TGTGCCAGCAGCCTAGCGGGGGGTCGCTACAATGAGCAGTTCTTC CASSLAGGRYNEQFF TRBJ2-1 . TRBV7-6 TRBD2
TGTGCCAGCAGTGACCGGTACACTGAAGCTTTCTTT CASSDRYTEAFF TRBJ1-1 . TRBV2 .
TGCGCCAGCAGCTTGAACGCGGCAGGGTTGGGCGAGCAGTACTTC CASSLNAAGLGEQYF TRBJ2-7 once TRBV5-1 .
TGCGCCAGCAGCCAACAGCCGGGAATTGATGAAAAACTGTTTTTT CASSQQPGIDEKLFF TRBJ1-4 . TRBV4-1 .
TGCAGTGCTCCCTCAACATACGAGCAGTACTTC CSAPSTYEQYF TRBJ2-7 . TRBV20-1 .
TGTGCCAGCACCCGGGGACAGGGGGCCCGCCGGAGTCAGCCCCAGCATTTT CASTRGQGARRSQPQHF TRBJ1-5 . TRBV28 TRBD1
TGCGCCAGCAGCTTGGCTTCCTTCAGAGCGGCCACAGATACGCAGTATTTT CASSLASFRAATDTQYF TRBJ2-3 once TRBV5-1 .
TGTGCCAGCAGTGAATGGGCTCCAGGGGGCACTGAAGCTTTCTTT CASSEWAPGGTEAFF TRBJ1-1 . TRBV2 TRBD1
TGTGCCAGTAGATTGGGGGACACAAAAAATTCACCCCTCCACTTT CASRLGDTKNSPLHF TRBJ1-6 . TRBV19 .